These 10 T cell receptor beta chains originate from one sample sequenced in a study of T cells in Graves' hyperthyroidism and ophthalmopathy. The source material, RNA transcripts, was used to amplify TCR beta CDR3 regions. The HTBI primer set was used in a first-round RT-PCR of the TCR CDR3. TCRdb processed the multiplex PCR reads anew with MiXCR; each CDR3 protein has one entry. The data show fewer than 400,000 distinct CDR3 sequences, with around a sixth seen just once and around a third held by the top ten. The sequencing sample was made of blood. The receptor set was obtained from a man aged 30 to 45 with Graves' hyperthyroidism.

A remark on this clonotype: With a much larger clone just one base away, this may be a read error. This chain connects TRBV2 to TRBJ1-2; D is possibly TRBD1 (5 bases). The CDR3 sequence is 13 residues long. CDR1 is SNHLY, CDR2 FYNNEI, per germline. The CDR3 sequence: CASGAGAEGGCTF. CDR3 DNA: TGTGCCAGCGGGGCTGGGGCAGAGGGTGGCTGCACCTTC. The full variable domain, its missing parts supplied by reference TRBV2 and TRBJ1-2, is EPEVTQTPSHQVTQMGQEVILRCVPISNHLYFYWYRQILGQKVEFLVSFYNNEISEKSEIFDDQFSVERPDGSNFTLKIRSTKLEDSAMYFCASGAGAEGGCTFGSGTRLTVV.

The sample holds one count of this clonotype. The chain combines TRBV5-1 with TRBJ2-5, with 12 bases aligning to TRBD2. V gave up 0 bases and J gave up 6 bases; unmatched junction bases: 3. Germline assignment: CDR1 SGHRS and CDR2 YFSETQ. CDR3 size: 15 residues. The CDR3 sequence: CASSLELAGGQTQYF. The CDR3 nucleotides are TGCGCCAGCAGCTTGGAACTAGCGGGAGGCCAGACCCAGTACTTC.

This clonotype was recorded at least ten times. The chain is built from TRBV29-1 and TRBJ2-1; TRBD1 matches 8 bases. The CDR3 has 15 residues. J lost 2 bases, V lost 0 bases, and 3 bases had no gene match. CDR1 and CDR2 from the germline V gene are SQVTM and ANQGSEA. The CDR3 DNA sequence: TGCAGCGTTGAAGAGGGACAGGTTGCCTACAATGAGCAGTTCTTC. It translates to CSVEEGQVAYNEQFF.

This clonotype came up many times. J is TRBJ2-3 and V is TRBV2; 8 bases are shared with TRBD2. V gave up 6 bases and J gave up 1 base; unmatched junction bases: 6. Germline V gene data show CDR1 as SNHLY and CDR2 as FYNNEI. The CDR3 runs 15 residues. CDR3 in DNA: TGTGCCAGCAGCCCCGGACTAGCACGCACAGATACGCAGTATTTT. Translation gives CASSPGLARTDTQYF.

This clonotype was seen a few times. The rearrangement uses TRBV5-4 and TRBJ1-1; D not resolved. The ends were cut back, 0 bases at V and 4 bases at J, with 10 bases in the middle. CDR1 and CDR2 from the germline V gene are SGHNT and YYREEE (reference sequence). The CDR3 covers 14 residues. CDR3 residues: CASSLGAAGTEAFF. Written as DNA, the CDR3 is TGTGCCAGCAGCTTGGGGGCGGCAGGCACTGAAGCTTTCTTT.

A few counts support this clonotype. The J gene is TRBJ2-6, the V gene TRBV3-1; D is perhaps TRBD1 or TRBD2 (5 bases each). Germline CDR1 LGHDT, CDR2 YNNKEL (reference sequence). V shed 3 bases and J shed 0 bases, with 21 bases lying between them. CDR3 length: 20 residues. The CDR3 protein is CASSHPGPTGINSGANVLTF. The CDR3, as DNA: TGTGCCAGCAGCCACCCGGGACCTACAGGTATTAACTCTGGGGCCAACGTCCTGACTTTC.

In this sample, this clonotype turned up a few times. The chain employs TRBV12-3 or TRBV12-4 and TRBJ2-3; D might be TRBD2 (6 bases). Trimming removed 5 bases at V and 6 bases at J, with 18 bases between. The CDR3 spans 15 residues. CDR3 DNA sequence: TGTGCCAGCAGTATAACGGGACTCCGCTACGATACGCAGTATTTT. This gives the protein CASSITGLRYDTQYF.

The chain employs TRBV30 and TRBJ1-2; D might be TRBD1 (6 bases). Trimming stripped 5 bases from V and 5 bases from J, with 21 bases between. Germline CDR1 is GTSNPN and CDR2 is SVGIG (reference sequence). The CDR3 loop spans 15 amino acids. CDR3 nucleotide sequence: TGTGCCTGGTCCCAAGGGGGAACCGAAACTTATGGCTACACCTTC. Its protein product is CAWSQGGTETYGYTF.

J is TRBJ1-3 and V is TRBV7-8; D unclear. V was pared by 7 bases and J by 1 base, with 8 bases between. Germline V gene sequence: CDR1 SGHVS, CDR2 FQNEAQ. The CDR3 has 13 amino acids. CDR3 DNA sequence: TGTGCCAGCACCCCCGCTTCTGGAAACACCATATATTTT. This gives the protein CASTPASGNTIYF.

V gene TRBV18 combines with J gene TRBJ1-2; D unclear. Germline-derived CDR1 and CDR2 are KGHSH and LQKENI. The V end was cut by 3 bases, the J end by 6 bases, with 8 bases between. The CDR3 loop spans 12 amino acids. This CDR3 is CASSPGNDGYTF. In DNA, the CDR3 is TGTGCCAGCTCACCCGGAAATGATGGCTACACCTTC. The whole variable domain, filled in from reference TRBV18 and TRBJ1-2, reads NAGVMQNPRHLVRRRGQEARLRCSPMKGHSHVYWYRQLPEEGLKFMVYLQKENIIDESGMPKERFSAEFPKEGPSILRIQQVVRGDSAAYFCASSPGNDGYTFGSGTRLTVV.